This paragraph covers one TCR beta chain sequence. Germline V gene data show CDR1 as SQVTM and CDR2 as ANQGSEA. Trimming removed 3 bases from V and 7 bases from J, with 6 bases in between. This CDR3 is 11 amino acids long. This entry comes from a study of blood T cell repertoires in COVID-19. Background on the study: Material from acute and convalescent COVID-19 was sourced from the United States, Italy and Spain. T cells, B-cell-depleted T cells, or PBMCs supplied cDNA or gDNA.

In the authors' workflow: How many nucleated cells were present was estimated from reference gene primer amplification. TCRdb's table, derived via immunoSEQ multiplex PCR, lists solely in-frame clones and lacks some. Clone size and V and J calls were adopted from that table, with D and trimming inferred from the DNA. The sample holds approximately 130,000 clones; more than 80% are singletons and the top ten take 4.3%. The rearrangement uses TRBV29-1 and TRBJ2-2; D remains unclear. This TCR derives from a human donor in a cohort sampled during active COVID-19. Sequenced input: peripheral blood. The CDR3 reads CSVDRHGELFF. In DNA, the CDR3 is TGCAGCGTTGACAGGCACGGGGAGCTGTTTTTT.